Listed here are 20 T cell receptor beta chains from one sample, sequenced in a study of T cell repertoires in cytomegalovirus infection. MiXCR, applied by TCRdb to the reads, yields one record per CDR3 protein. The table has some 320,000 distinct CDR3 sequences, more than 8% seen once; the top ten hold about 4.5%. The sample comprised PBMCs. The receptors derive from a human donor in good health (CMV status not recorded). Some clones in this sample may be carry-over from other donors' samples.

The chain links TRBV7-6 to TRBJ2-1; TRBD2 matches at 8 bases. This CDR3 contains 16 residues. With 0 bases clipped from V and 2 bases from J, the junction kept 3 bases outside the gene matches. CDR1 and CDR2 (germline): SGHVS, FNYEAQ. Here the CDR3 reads CASSLAGGGPYNEQFF. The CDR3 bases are TGTGCCAGCAGCTTAGCGGGCGGGGGGCCCTACAATGAGCAGTTCTTC. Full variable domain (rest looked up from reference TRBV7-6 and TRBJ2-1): GAGVSQSPRYKVTKRGQDVALRCDPISGHVSLYWYRQALGQGPEFLTYFNYEAQQDKSGLPNDRFSAERPEGSISTLTIQRTEQRDSAMYRCASSLAGGGPYNEQFFGPGTRLTVL.

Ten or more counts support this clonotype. The CDR3 coding sequence is TGTGCCAGCAGCTTAGGATCGGGTCCGAGTGTAGAGACCCAGTACTTC. It encodes CASSLGSGPSVETQYF. The chain carries TRBV7-6 and TRBJ2-5; no firm D call. The V end was cut by 1 base, the J end by 4 bases, with 16 bases between. CDR3 length: 16 residues. From germline, CDR1 is SGHVS and CDR2 FNYEAQ.

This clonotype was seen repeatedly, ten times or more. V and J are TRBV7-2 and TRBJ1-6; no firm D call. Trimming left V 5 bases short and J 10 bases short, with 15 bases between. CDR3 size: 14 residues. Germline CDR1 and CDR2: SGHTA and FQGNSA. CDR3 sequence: CASSLGGVISPLHF. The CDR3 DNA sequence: TGTGCCAGCAGCCTTGGCGGGGTTATCTCACCCCTCCACTTT.

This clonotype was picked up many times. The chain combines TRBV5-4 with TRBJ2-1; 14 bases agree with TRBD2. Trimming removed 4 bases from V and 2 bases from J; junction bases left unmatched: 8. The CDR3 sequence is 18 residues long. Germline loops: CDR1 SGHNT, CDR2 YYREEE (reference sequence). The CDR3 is CASSPGLAGDITYNEQFF. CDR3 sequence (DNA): TGTGCCAGCAGCCCGGGACTAGCGGGAGATATAACCTACAATGAGCAGTTCTTC.

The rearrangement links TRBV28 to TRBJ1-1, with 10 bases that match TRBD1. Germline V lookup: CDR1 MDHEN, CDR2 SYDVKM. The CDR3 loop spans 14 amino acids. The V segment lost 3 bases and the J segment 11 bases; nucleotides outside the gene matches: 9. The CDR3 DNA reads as TGTGCCAGCAGTTTGGGGAGACAGGGGGCGCGCGCTTTCTTT. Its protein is CASSLGRQGARAFF.

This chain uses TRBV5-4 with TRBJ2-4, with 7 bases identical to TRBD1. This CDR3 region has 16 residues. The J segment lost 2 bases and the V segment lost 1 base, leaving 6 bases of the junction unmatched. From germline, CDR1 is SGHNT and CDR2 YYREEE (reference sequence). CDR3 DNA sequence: TGTGCCAGCAGCTTGTCGGGACAGTCAACCAAAAACATTCAGTACTTC. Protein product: CASSLSGQSTKNIQYF.

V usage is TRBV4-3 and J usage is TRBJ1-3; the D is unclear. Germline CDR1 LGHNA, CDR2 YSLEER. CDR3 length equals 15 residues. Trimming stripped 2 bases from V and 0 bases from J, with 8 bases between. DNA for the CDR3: TGCGCCAGCAGCCAAACCCAGAACTCTGGAAACACCATATATTTT. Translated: CASSQTQNSGNTIYF.

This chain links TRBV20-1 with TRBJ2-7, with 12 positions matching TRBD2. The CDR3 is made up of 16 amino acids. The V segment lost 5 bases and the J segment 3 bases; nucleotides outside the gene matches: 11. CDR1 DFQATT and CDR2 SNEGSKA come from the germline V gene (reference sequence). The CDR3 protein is CSAQGATSGRIYEQYF. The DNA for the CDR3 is TGCAGTGCTCAGGGGGCCACTAGCGGGAGGATCTACGAGCAGTACTTC.

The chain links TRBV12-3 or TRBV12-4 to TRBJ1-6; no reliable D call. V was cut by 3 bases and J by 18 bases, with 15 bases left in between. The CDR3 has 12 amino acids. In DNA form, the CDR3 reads TGTGCCAGCAGTTTCGTTTCTGGATTCTACCACTTT. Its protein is CASSFVSGFYHF.

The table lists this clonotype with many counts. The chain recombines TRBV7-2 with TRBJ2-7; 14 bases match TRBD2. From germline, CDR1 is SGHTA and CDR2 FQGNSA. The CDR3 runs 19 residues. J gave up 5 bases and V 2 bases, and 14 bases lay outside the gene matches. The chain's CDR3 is CASSLTPGTSGRGAHEQYF. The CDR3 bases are TGTGCCAGCAGCTTAACCCCCGGGACTAGCGGGAGAGGGGCCCACGAGCAGTACTTC. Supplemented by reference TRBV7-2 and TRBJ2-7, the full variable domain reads GAGVSQSPSNKVTEKGKDVELRCDPISGHTALYWYRQSLGQGLEFLIYFQGNSAPDKSGLPSDRFSAERTGGSVSTLTIQRTQQEDSAVYLCASSLTPGTSGRGAHEQYFGPGTRLTVT.

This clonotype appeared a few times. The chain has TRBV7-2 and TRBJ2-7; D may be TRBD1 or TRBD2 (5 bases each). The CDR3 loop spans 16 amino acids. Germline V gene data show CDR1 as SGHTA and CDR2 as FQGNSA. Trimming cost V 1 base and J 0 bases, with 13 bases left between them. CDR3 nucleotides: TGTGCCAGCAGCTTAGTAGGGGACCTAAGCTCCTACGAGCAGTACTTC. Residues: CASSLVGDLSSYEQYF.

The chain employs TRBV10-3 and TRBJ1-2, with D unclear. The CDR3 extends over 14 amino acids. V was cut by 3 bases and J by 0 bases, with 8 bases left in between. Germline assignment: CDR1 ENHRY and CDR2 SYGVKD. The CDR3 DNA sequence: TGTGCCATCAGTGACGAGGCCGCTAACTATGGCTACACCTTC. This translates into CAISDEAANYGYTF.

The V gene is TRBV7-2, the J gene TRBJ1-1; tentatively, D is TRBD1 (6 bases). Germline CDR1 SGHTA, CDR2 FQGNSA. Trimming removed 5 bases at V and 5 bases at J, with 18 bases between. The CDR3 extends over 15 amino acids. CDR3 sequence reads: CASSAQQGGLTEAFF. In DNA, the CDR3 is TGTGCCAGCAGCGCACAACAGGGCGGTTTGACTGAAGCTTTCTTT.

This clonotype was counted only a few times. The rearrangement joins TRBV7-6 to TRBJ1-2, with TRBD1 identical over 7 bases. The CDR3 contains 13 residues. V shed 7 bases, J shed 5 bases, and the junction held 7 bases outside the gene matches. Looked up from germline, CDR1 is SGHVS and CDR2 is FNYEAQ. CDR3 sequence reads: CASTPRGGYGYTF. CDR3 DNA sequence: TGTGCCAGCACCCCCAGGGGGGGGTATGGCTACACCTTC.

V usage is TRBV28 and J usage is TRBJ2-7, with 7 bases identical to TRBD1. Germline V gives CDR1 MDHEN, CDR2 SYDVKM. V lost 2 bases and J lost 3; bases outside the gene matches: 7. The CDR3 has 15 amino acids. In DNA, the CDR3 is TGTGCCAGCAGTTTAAGGGGGCTAGCCCACTACGAGCAGTACTTC. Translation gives CASSLRGLAHYEQYF.

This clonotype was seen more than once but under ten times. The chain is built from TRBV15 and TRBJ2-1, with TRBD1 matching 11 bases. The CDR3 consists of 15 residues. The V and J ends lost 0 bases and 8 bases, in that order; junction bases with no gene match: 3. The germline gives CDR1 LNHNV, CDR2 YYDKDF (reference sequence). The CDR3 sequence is CATSRDGQGAHEQFF. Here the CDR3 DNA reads TGTGCCACCAGCAGAGATGGACAGGGGGCGCATGAGCAGTTCTTC.

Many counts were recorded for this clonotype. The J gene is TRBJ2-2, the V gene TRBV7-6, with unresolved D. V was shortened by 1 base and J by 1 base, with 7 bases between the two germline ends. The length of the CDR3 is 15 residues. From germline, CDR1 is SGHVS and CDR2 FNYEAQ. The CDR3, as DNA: TGTGCCAGCAGCTTAGACAGTTTGAACACCGGGGAGCTGTTTTTT. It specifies CASSLDSLNTGELFF.

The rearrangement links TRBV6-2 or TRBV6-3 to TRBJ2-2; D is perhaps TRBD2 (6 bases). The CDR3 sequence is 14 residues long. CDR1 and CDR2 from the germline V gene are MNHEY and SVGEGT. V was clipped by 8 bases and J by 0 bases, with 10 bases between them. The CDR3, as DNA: TGTGCCAGCCGTGGACTAACGAACACCGGGGAGCTGTTTTTT. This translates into CASRGLTNTGELFF.

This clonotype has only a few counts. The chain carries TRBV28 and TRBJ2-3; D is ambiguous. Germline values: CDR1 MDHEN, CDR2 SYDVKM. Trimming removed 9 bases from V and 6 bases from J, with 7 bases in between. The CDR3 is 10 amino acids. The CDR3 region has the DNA TGTGCCAGTTCGGGTGATACGCAGTATTTT. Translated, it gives CASSGDTQYF. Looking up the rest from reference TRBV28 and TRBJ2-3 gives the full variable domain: DVKVTQSSRYLVKRTGEKVFLECVQDMDHENMFWYRQDPGLGLRLIYFSYDVKMKEKGDIPEGYSVSREKKERFSLILESASTNQTSMYLCASSGDTQYFGPGTRLTVL.

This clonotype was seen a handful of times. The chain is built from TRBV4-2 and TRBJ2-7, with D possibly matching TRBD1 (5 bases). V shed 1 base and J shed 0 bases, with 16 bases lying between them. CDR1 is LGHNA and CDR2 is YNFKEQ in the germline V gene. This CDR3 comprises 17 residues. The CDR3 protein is CASSQAVQGSSSYEQYF. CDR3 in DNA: TGTGCCAGCAGCCAAGCGGTGCAGGGTTCAAGCTCCTACGAGCAGTACTTC.